This note documents a single T cell receptor beta chain sequence. Its antigen is as yet unknown. The sample belongs to a study of T cell responses to AZD1222 COVID-19 vaccine. Study-level points and caveats: Spike-specific TCR breadth and depth both grew after two AZD1222 doses. Nearly half of spike-specific TCRs reportedly target variant regions that are unmutated in the B.1.351 and B.1.1.7 variants. At baseline, just 5 or 6 AZD1222 recipients tested seropositive. Spike regions recognized by vaccine-associated CD4 TCRs spanned the protein, led by 160-218 and 743-854.

Germline loops: CDR1 ENHRY, CDR2 SYGVKD. This CDR3 has 13 residues. V lost 0 bases to trimming and J lost 6 bases, with 9 bases between them. TCRdb's copy holds only in-frame clones and misses some; the assay was immunoSEQ multiplex PCR. There are under 150,000 clones in the sample; more than 75% occur only once, and about 1.8% lies in the top ten. Material: peripheral blood, obtained 28 days after the second AZD1222 dose. The rearrangement uses TRBV10-3 and TRBJ2-7; D may be TRBD2 (5 bases). This TCR derives from an adult who received the AZD1222 COVID-19 vaccine. CDR3 DNA sequence: TGTGCCATCAGTGAGTCCCCGGGGTTCGAGCAGTACTTC. It translates to CAISESPGFEQYF.